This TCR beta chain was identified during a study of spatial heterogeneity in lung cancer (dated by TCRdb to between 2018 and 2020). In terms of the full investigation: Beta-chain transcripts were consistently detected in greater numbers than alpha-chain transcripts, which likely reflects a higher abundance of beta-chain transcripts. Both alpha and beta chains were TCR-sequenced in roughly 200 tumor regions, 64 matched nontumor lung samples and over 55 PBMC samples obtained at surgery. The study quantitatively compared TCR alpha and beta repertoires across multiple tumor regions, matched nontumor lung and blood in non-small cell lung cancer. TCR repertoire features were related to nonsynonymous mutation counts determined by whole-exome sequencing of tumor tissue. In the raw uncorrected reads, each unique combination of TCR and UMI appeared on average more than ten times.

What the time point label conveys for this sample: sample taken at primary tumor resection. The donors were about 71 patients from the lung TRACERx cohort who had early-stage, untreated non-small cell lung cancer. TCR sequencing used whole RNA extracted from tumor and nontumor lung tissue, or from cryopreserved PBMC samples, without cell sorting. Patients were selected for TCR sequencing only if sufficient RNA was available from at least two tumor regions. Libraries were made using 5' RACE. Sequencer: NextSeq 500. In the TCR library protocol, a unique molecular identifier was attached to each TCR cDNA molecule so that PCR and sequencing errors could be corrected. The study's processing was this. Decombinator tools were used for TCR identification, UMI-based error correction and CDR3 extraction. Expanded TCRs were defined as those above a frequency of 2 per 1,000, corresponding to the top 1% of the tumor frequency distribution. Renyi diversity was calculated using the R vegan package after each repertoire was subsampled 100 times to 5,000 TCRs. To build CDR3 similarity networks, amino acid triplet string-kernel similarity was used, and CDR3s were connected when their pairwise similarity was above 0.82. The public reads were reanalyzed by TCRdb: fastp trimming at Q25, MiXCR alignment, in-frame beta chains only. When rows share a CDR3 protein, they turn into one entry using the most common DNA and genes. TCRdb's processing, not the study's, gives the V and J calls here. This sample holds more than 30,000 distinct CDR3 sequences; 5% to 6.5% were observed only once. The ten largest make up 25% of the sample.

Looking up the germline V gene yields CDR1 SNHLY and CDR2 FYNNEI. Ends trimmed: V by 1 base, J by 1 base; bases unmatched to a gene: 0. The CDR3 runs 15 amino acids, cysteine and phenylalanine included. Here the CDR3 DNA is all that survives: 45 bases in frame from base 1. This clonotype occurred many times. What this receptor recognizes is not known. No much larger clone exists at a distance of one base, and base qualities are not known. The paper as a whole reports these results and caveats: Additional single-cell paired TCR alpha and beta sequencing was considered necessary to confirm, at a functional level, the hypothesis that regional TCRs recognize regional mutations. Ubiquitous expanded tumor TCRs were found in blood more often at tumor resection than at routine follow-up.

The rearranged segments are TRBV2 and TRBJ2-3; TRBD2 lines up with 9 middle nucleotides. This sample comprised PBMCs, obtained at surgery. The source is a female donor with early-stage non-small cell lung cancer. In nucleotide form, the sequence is TGTGCCAGCAGTGAAGGCGGGGGGGGCACAGATACGCAGTATTTT. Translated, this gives CASSEGGGGTDTQYF.